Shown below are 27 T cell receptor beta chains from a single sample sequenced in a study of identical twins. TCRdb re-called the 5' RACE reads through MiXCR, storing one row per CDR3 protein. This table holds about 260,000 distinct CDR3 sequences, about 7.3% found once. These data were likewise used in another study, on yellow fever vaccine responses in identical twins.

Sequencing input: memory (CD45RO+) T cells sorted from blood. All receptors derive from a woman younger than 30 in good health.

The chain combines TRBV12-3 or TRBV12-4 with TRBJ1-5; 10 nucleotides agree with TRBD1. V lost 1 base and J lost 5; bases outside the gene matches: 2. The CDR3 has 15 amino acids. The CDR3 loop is CASSLETGGDQPQHF. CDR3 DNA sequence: TGTGCCAGCAGTTTAGAGACAGGGGGCGATCAGCCCCAGCATTTT.

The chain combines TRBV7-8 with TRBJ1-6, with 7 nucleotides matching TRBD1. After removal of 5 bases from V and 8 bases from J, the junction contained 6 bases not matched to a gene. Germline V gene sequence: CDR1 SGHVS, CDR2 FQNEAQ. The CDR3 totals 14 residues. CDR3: CASSTTGNDSPLHF. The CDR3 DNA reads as TGTGCCAGCAGCACGACAGGGAACGATTCACCCCTCCACTTT.

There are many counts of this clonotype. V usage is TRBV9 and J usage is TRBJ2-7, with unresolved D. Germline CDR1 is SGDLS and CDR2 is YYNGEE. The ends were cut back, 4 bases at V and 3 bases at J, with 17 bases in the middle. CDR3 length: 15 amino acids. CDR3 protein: CASSPGGKPLYEQYF. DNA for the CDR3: TGTGCCAGCAGCCCGGGTGGGAAACCCCTCTACGAGCAGTACTTC.

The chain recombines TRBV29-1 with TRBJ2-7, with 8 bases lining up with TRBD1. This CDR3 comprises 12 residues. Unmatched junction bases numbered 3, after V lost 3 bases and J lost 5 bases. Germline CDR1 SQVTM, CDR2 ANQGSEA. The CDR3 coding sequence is TGCAGCGTTGAGGACAGGGAGAACGAGCAGTACTTC. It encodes CSVEDRENEQYF.

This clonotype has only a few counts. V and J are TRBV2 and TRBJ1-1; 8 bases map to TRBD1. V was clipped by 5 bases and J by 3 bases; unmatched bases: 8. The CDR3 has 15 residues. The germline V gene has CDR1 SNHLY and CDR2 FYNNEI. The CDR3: CASSFGQGAYTEAFF. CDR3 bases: TGTGCCAGCAGTTTTGGGCAGGGGGCTTACACTGAAGCTTTCTTT. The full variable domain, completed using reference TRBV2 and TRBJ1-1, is EPEVTQTPSHQVTQMGQEVILRCVPISNHLYFYWYRQILGQKVEFLVSFYNNEISEKSEIFDDQFSVERPDGSNFTLKIRSTKLEDSAMYFCASSFGQGAYTEAFFGQGTRLTVV.

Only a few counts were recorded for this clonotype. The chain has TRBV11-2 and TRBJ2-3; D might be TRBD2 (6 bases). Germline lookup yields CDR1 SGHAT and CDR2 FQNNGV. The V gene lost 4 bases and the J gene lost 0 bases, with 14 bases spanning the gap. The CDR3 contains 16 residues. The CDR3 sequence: CASSWEDSTSTDTQYF. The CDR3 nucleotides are TGTGCCAGCAGCTGGGAGGACTCAACTAGCACAGATACGCAGTATTTT.

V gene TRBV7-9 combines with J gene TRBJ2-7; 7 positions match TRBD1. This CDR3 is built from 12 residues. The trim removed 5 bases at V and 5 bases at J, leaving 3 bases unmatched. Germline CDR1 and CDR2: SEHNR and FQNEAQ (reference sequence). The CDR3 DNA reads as TGTGCCAGCAGCCCTGGGACAGACGAGCAGTACGTC. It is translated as CASSPGTDEQYV.

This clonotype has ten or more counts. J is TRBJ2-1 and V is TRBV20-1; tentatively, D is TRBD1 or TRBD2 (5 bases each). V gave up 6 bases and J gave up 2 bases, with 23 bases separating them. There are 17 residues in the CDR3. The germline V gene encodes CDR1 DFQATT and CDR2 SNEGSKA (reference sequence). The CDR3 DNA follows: TGCAGTGCCACCTCCCCCACAGTGAGGGGCACCTACAATGAGCAGTTCTTC. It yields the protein CSATSPTVRGTYNEQFF.

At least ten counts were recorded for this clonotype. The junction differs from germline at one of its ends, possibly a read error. CDR3 region: CASVGGNAGELFF. The CDR3 DNA sequence: TGTGCCAGCGTTGGGGGGAACGCCGGGGAGCTGTTTTTT. V and J are TRBV12-3 or TRBV12-4 and TRBJ2-2; D possibly corresponds to TRBD2 (6 bases). CDR3 length: 13 residues.

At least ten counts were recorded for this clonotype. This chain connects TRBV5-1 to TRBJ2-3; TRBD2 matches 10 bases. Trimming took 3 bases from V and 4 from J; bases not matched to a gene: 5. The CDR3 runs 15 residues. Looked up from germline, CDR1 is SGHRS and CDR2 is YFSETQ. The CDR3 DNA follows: TGCGCCAGCAGCTCCCTAGCGGGGGAAGCAGATACGCAGTATTTT. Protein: CASSSLAGEADTQYF.

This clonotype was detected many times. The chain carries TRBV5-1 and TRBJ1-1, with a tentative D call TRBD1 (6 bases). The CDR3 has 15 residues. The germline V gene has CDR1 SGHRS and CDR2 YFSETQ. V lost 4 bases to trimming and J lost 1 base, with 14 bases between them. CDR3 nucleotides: TGCGCCAGCAGCCCCTCCGGGGGCCCGAACACTGAAGCTTTCTTT. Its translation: CASSPSGGPNTEAFF.

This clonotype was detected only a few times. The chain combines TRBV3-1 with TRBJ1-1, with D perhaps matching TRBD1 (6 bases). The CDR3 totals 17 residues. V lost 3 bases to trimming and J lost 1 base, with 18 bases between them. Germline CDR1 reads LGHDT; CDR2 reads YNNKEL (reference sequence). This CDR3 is CASSQGFGRGGNTEAFF. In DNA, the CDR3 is TGTGCCAGCAGCCAGGGATTCGGCAGGGGTGGGAACACTGAAGCTTTCTTT.

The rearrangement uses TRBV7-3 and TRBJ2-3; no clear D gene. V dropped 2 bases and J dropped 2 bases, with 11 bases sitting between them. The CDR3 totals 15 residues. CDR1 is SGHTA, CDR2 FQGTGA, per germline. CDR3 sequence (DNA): TGTGCCAGCAGCTTAGGCGGAGCCGTCACAGATACGCAGTATTTT. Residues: CASSLGGAVTDTQYF.

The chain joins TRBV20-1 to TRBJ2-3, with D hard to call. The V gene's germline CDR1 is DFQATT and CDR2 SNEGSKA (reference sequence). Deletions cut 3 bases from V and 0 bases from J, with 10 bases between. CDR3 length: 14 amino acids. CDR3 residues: CSASRAQSTDTQYF. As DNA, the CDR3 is TGCAGTGCTAGTCGCGCCCAGAGCACAGATACGCAGTATTTT.

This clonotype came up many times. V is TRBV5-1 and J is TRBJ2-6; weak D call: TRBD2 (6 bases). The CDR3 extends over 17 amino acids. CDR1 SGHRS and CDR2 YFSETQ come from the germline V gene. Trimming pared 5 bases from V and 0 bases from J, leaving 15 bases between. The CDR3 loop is CASRAPRENSGANVLTF. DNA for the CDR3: TGCGCCAGCAGGGCACCTCGGGAGAACTCTGGGGCCAACGTCCTGACTTTC. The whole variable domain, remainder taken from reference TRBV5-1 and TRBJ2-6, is KAGVTQTPRYLIKTRGQQVTLSCSPISGHRSVSWYQQTPGQGLQFLFEYFSETQRNKGNFPGRFSGRQFSNSRSEMNVSTLELGDSALYLCASRAPRENSGANVLTFGAGSRLTVL.

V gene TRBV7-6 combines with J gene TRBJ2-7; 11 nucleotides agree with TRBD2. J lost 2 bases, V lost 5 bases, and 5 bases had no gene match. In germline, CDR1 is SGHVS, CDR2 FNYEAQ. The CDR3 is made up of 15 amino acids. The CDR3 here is CASSQLAGATYEQYF. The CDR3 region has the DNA TGTGCCAGCAGCCAACTAGCGGGAGCCACCTACGAGCAGTACTTC.

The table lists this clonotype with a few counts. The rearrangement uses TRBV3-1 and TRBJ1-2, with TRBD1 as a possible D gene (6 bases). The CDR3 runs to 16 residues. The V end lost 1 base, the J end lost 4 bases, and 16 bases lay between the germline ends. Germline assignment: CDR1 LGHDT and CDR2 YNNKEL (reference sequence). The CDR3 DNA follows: TGTGCCAGCAGCCAAGCGGGGGCAGGGGTGGGCTATGGCTACACCTTC. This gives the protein CASSQAGAGVGYGYTF.

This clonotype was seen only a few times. CDR3 bases: TGTGCCAGCTCACCAGAGGGGGAGCAGTTCTTC. It codes for CASSPEGEQFF. The chain links TRBV18 to TRBJ2-1; D may correspond to TRBD1 or TRBD2 (5 bases each). CDR3 length: 11 residues. The germline V gene encodes CDR1 KGHSH and CDR2 LQKENI. Trimming shortened V by 2 bases and J by 10 bases, and 6 bases separated the two germline ends.

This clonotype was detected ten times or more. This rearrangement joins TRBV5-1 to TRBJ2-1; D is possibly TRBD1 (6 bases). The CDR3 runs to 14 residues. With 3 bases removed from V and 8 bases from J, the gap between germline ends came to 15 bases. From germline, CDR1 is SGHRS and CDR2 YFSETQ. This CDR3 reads CASSSTGPSHEQFF. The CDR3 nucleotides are TGCGCCAGCAGCTCGACAGGACCTTCCCATGAGCAGTTCTTC.

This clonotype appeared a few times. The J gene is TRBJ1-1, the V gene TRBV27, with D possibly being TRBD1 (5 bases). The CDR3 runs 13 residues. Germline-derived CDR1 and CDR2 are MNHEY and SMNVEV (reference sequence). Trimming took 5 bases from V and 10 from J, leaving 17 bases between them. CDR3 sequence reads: CASSDWQAQGAFF. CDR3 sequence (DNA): TGTGCCAGCAGTGATTGGCAGGCCCAGGGAGCTTTCTTT.

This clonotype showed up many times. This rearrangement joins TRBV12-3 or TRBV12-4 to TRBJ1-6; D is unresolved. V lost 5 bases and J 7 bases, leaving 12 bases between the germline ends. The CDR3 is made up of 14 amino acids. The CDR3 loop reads CASSPSAGNSPLHF. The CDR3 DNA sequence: TGTGCCAGCAGTCCCTCGGCGGGCAATTCACCCCTCCACTTT.

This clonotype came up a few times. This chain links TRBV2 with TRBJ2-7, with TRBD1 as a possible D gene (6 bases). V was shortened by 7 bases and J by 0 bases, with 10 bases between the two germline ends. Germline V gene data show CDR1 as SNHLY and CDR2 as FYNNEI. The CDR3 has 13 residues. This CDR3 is CASTGQSSYEQYF. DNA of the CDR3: TGTGCCAGCACCGGACAGAGCTCCTACGAGCAGTACTTC. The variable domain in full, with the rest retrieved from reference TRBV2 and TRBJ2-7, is EPEVTQTPSHQVTQMGQEVILRCVPISNHLYFYWYRQILGQKVEFLVSFYNNEISEKSEIFDDQFSVERPDGSNFTLKIRSTKLEDSAMYFCASTGQSSYEQYFGPGTRLTVT.

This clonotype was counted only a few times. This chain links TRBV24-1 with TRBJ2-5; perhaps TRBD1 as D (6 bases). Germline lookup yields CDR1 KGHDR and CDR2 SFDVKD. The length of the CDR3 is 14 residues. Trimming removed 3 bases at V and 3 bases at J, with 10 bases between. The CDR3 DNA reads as TGTGCCACCAGTGATGCAGGACAGAAAGAGACCCAGTACTTC. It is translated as CATSDAGQKETQYF.

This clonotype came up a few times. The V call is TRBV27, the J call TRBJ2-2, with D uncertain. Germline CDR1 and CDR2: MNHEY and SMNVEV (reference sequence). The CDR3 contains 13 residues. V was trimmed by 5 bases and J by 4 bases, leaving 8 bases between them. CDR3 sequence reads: CASSPTVTGELFF. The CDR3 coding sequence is TGTGCCAGCAGTCCCACAGTCACCGGGGAGCTGTTTTTT.

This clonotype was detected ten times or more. This CDR3 reads CATSPRQGYTGELFF. CDR3 nucleotides: TGTGCCACCAGCCCTCGACAGGGTTACACCGGGGAGCTGTTTTTT. The rearrangement uses TRBV15 and TRBJ2-2; TRBD1 aligns across 7 bases. V gave up 5 bases and J gave up 3 bases; unmatched junction bases: 6. The CDR3 covers 15 residues. Germline V lookup: CDR1 LNHNV, CDR2 YYDKDF (reference sequence).

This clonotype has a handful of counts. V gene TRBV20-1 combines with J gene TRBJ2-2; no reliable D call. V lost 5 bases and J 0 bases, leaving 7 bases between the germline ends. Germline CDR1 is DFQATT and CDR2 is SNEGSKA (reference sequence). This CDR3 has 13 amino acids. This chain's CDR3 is CSAFTPNTGELFF. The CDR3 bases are TGCAGTGCTTTTACCCCGAACACCGGGGAGCTGTTTTTT.

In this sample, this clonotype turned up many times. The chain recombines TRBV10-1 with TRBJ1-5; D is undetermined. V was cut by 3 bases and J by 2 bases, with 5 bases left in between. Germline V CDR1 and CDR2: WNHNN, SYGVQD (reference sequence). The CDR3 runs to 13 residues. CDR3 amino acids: CASSDKGNQPQHF. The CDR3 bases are TGCGCCAGCAGTGATAAGGGCAATCAGCCCCAGCATTTT.